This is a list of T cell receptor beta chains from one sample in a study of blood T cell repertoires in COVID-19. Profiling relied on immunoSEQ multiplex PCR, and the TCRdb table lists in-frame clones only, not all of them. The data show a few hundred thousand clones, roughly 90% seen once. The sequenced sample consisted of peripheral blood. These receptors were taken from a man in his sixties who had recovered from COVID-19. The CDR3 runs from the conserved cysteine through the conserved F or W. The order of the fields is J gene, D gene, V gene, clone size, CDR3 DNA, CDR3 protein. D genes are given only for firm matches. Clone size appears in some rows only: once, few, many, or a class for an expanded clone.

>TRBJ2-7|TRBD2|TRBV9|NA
TGTGCCAGCACTTCCGGGACTAATCTCTACGAGCAGTACTTC
CASTSGTNLYEQYF
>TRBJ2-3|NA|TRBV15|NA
TGTGCCACCAGCAGACAGGGATTTATCACAGATACGCAGTATTTT
CATSRQGFITDTQYF
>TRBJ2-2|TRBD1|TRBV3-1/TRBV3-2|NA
TGTGCCAGCAGCCAAGTTTTGGGACAGGGAACCGGGGAGCTGTTTTTT
CASSQVLGQGTGELFF
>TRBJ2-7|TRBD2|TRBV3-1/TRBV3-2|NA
TGTGCCAGCAGCCACCTCCGACGACTAGCGGGGACGCAGTCCTACGAGCAGTACTTC
CASSHLRRLAGTQSYEQYF
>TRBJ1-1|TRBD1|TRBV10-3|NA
TGTGCCATCAGTGAGTCTGGACAGGGGGCGACTGAAGCTTTCTTT
CAISESGQGATEAFF
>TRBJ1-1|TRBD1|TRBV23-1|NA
TGCGCCAGCAGTCGCCTCACTACAGGGGGCACAGGGGTGGCTGAAGCTTTCTTT
CASSRLTTGGTGVAEAFF
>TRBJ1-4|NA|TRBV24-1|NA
TGTGCCACCAGTGACTCGACAGGTAGTTATGAAAAACTGTTTTTT
CATSDSTGSYEKLFF
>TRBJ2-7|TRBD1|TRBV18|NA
TGTGCCAGCTCACCTAGACAGGGAATCTCCTACGAGCAGTACTTC
CASSPRQGISYEQYF
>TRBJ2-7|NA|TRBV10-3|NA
TGTGCCATCAGTGTAGGGGGGGGTCAGCCAACATACGAGCAGTACTTC
CAISVGGGQPTYEQYF
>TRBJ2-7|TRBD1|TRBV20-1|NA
TGCAGTGCTAGTCCTTCAGGGGGCGGCGAGCAGTACTTC
CSASPSGGGEQYF
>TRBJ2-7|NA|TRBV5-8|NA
TGTGCCAGCAGCTTTTACGCAGGGCCTAAATACGAGCAGTACTTC
CASSFYAGPKYEQYF
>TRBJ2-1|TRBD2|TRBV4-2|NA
TGTGCCAGCAGCCAAGATGGCGGGGGGGCCAACTATGAGCAGTTCTTC
CASSQDGGGANYEQFF
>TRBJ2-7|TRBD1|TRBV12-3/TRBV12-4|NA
TGTGCCAGCAGTCAACAGGGGGCCGGCGAGCAGTACTTC
CASSQQGAGEQYF
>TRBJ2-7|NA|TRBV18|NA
TGTGCCAGCTCACCACCTTTAGGACAGCACTACGAGCAGTACTTC
CASSPPLGQHYEQYF
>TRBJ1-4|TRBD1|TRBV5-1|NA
TGCGCCAGCAGCTACGACAGGGGTGAACTGTTTTTT
CASSYDRGELFF
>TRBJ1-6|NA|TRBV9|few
TGTGCCAGCAGCGCGGGGTACTCTACCTATAATTCACCCCTCCACTTT
CASSAGYSTYNSPLHF
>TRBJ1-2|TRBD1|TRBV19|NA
TGTGCCAGTACCATAACCCGACAGGGGATTGAGGGCTACACCTTC
CASTITRQGIEGYTF
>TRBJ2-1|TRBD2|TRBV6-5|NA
TGTGCCAGCAGCCCACTAGCGGGGGGTCTCAATGAGCAGTTCTTC
CASSPLAGGLNEQFF
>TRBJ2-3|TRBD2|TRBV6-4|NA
TGTGCCAGCAGTCGGGGGGGGAGCACAGATACGCAGTATTTT
CASSRGGSTDTQYF
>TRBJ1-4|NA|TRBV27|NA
TGTGCCAGCAGTTTAGGAGGGCCGGAAAGCGTAGGGGAAAAACTGTTTTTT
CASSLGGPESVGEKLFF
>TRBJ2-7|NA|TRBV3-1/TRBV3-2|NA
TGTGCCAGCAGCCAAGTCACGCGGGGCTACGAGCAGTACTTC
CASSQVTRGYEQYF
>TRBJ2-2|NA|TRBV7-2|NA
TGTGCCAGCAGCTTCCAGGGTTCCCCCGGGGAGCTGTTTTTT
CASSFQGSPGELFF
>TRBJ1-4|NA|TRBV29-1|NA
TGCAGCGCCCACAGGGCAACTAATGAAAAACTGTTTTTT
CSAHRATNEKLFF
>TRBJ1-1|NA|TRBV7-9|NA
TGTGCCAGCAGCTTGGGGGGGAGGATGAACACTGAAGCTTTCTTT
CASSLGGRMNTEAFF
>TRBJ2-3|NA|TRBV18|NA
TGTGCCAGCTCACCATCTAACAGGGCCCCCACAGATACGCAGTATTTT
CASSPSNRAPTDTQYF
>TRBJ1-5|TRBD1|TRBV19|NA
TGTGCCAGTAGTATCGGGACAGGGATCGTGCGGCCCCAGCATTTT
CASSIGTGIVRPQHF
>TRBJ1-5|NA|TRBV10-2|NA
TGCGCCAGCAGTGAGGGTTCAGGCAATCAGCCCCAGCATTTT
CASSEGSGNQPQHF
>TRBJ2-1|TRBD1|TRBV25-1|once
TGTGCCAGCAGTCCCCGGGACAGGGTGAGCTCCTACAATGAGCAGTTCTTC
CASSPRDRVSSYNEQFF
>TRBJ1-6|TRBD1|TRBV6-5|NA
TGTGCCAGCAGTTACTTTAGGACAGGGGGATCACCCCTCCACTTT
CASSYFRTGGSPLHF
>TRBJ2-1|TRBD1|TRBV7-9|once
TGTGCCAGCAGCTTATCGGGACAGGGCCCCCATGAGCAGTTCTTC
CASSLSGQGPHEQFF
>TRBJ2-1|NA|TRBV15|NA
TGTGCCACCAGCGGGGGGAATGAGCAGTTCTTC
CATSGGNEQFF
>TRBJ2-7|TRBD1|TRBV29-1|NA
TGCAGCGTTCAGGACAGGGCCGGCGAGCAGTACTTC
CSVQDRAGEQYF
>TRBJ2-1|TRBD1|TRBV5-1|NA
TGCGCCAGCAGCCCAGGGACAGGGGCGGGGAATGAGCAGTTCTTC
CASSPGTGAGNEQFF
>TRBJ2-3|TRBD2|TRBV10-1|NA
TGCGCCAGCAGCGTAAAGGGACTAGCGGACACAGATACGCAGTATTTT
CASSVKGLADTDTQYF
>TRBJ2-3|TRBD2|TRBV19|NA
TGTGCCAGCAAAGGACTAGCGGGGTCCACAGATACGCAGTATTTT
CASKGLAGSTDTQYF
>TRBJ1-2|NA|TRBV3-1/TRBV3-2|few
TGTGCCAGCAGCCAGAATCATCGGACAGACTTCTATGGCTACACCTTC
CASSQNHRTDFYGYTF
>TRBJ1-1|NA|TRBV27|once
TGTGCCAGCAGTTTCGCCCAGGCAAACACTGAAGCTTTCTTT
CASSFAQANTEAFF
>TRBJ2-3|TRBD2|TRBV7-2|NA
TGTGCCAGCAGCTTCGACCTAGCGGGGGGGGTGGATACGCAGTATTTT
CASSFDLAGGVDTQYF